This T cell receptor (beta chain) was recovered during a study of shared clonotypes between healthy human individuals. Unsorted samples drew genomic DNA from roughly 88 million PBMCs. This clone was observed at least ten times. Other DNA sequences in this specimen translate into the identical CDR3. Profiled with immunoSEQ multiplex PCR; TCRdb holds only in-frame clones, not every one. The sample carries 450,000 to 600,000 clones, around 80% recorded once. Trimming removed 0 bases at V and 4 bases at J, with 8 bases between. The CDR3 sequence is 14 residues long. From germline, CDR1 is MRHNA and CDR2 SNTAGT.

This clonotype was obtained from a middle-aged woman in good health. Some clones in this sample may be carry-over from other donors' samples. J is TRBJ2-3 and V is TRBV6-4; the D gene could be TRBD1 or TRBD2 (5 bases each). Input material: PBMCs. The CDR3 spells CASSDSGDSDTQYF. The CDR3 coding sequence is TGTGCCAGCAGTGACTCGGGGGATTCAGATACGCAGTATTTT.